This TCR beta chain was sequenced in a study of control samples from healthy donors and cancer patients. The V gene end was trimmed by 1 base and the J gene end by 1 base; junction bases not matched to a gene: 1. CDR3 length: 15 amino acids. The germline CDR1 and CDR2 sequences are MNHEY and SVGEGT. TCRdb keeps only in-frame clones here, not all; method: immunoSEQ multiplex PCR. The sample shows around 150,000 clones, roughly 89% of them seen only once. Sequencing was done on a sample of blood. The sequence was obtained from a man aged 30-40 years in good health. This chain links TRBV6-2 or TRBV6-3 with TRBJ2-3, with 8 nucleotides matching TRBD2. The CDR3 DNA is TGTGCCAGCAGTTACTGGCGGGGGGGCACAGATACGCAGTATTTT. This encodes CASSYWRGGTDTQYF.